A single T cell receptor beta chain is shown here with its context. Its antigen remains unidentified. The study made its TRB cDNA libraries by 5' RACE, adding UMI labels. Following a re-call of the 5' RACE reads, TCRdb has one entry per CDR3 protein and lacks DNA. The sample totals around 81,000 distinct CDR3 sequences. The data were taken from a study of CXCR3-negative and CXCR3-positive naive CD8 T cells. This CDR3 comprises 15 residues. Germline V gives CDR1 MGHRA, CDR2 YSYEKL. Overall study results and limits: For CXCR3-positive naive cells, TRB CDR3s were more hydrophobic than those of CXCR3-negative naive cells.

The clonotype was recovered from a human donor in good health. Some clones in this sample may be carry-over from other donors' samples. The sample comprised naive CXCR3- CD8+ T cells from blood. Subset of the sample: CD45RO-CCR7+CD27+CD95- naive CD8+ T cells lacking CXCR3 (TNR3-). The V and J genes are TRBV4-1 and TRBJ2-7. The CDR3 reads CASSLRTESTYEQYF.